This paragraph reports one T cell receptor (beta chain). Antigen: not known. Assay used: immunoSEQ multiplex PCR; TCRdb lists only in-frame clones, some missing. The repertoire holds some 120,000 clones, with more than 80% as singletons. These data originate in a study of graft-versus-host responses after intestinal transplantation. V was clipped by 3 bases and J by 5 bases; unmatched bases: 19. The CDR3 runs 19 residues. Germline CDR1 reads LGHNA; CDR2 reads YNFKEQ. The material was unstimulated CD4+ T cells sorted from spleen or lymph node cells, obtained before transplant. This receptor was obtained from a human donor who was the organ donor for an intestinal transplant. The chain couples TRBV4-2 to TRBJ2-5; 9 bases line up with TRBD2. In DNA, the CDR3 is TGTGCCAGCAGCCAGCCTATTTCCCGTCTGGCGGGAGGGGCCGAGACCCAGTACTTC. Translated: CASSQPISRLAGGAETQYF.